The source of this T cell receptor beta chain is a study of beta chain features in type 1 diabetes. On the study more broadly: Researchers looked at some 99 million sorted cells across all samples. Study-level results: TCRB CDR3s from Type 1 diabetes patients were moderately but significantly shorter in all four CD4+ subsets. When VDJ junctions were examined, type 1 diabetes patients showed fewer insertions and more deletions. Whether HLA type influences TCRB rearrangement remained unresolved here.

Sorting with CD45RO/CCR7/CD25/CD127/CD95/CD27 yielded naive, central memory, regulatory and stem-like memory CD4+ cells. Expressed TCRB transcripts were sequenced after all isolated RNA was converted to cDNA. Libraries were prepared by immunoSEQ multiplex PCR; TCRdb keeps only in-frame clonotypes and omits some of them. This table holds some 150,000 clones, roughly an eighth found once. V was trimmed by 0 bases and J by 5 bases, leaving 5 bases between them. CDR3 length: 12 amino acids. CDR1 SGDLS and CDR2 YYNGEE come from the germline V gene. This clone appeared a few times. The antigen is undetermined.

Sequenced material: central memory CD4+ T cells from blood. The sequence came from a man younger than 35 with type 1 diabetes. J is TRBJ1-2 and V is TRBV9; D is uncertain. The chain's CDR3 is CASSVATYGYTF. In nucleotides, the CDR3 is TGTGCCAGCAGCGTAGCGACTTATGGCTACACCTTC.